The 8 T cell receptor beta chains given below trace back to one sample, sequenced in a study of blood T cell repertoires in COVID-19. Here immunoSEQ multiplex PCR was the method, and the copy in TCRdb shows in-frame clones only, minus some. The table includes roughly 270,000 clones, around 85% detected once. Material for sequencing was PBMCs or T cells enriched from blood (not recorded which). These receptors all come from a woman aged 50 to 60 who had recovered from COVID-19.

This clone was seen once. The chain couples TRBV19 to TRBJ1-3; the match to TRBD1 covers 8 bases. The CDR3 covers 15 residues. CDR1 is LNHDA, CDR2 SQIVND, per germline (reference sequence). The trim removed 3 bases at V and 9 bases at J, leaving 10 bases unmatched. The CDR3 DNA reads TGTGCCAGTAGTATCCAGGACAGGGATAACTCCACCATATATTTT. This gives the protein CASSIQDRDNSTIYF.

The CDR3 region is CASSAGRGQPQHF. CDR3 sequence (DNA): TGTGCCAGTAGTGCAGGGAGGGGTCAGCCCCAGCATTTT. The chain employs TRBV19 and TRBJ1-5; D perhaps matches TRBD1 (5 bases). V dropped 5 bases and J dropped 6 bases, with 11 bases sitting between them. CDR3 length: 13 amino acids. Germline loops: CDR1 LNHDA, CDR2 SQIVND (reference sequence).

The CDR3 spells CASSESSGRQGNSPLHF. The CDR3 region has the DNA TGTGCCAGCAGTGAATCAAGTGGGCGGCAGGGTAATTCACCCCTCCACTTT. The chain combines TRBV25-1 with TRBJ1-6, with D tentatively TRBD1 (5 bases). V lost 1 base and J 6 bases, leaving 16 bases between the germline ends. The CDR3 is made up of 17 amino acids. CDR1 MGHDK and CDR2 SYGVNS come from the germline V gene.

V gene TRBV2 combines with J gene TRBJ2-5, with TRBD2 matching 12 bases. The V gene's germline CDR1 is SNHLY and CDR2 FYNNEI. Germline trimming cut 6 bases from V and 5 bases from J; bases unmatched to any gene: 10. The CDR3 sequence is 16 residues long. The CDR3 DNA is TGTGCCAGCAGGAGTGCTAGCGGGAGGGCATGGGAGACCCAGTACTTC. This encodes CASRSASGRAWETQYF.

This clone was recorded once. The V gene is TRBV9, the J gene TRBJ2-3, with D possibly matching TRBD2 (5 bases). The CDR3 has 15 amino acids. Germline lookup yields CDR1 SGDLS and CDR2 YYNGEE. Trimming took off 0 bases at V and 2 bases at J, with 10 bases between the two ends. This chain's CDR3 is CASSVVDYPTDTQYF. In nucleotides, the CDR3 is TGTGCCAGCAGCGTAGTAGACTACCCCACAGATACGCAGTATTTT.

J is TRBJ2-1 and V is TRBV19; maybe TRBD2 (5 bases). Trimming took off 4 bases at V and 8 bases at J, with 18 bases between the two ends. Germline V gene lookup returns CDR1 LNHDA and CDR2 SQIVND (reference sequence). This CDR3 contains 15 residues. CDR3: CASSKRLGVSDEQFF. The CDR3 DNA sequence: TGTGCCAGTAGTAAAAGGTTGGGAGTCTCCGATGAGCAGTTCTTC.

V is TRBV9 and J is TRBJ2-7; 11 bases agree with TRBD2. After removal of 3 bases from V and 7 bases from J, the junction contained 9 bases not matched to a gene. Germline V gene data show CDR1 as SGDLS and CDR2 as YYNGEE. The CDR3 spans 15 residues. CDR3 in DNA: TGTGCCAGCAGCGGTAAGACTAGCGGGAATGGAGAGCAGTACTTC. Encoded protein: CASSGKTSGNGEQYF. The full variable domain, with the rest looked up from reference TRBV9 and TRBJ2-7, is DSGVTQTPKHLITATGQRVTLRCSPRSGDLSVYWYQQSLDQGLQFLIQYYNGEERAKGNILERFSAQQFPDLHSELNLSSLELGDSALYFCASSGKTSGNGEQYFGPGTRLTVT.

The CDR3 nucleotides are TGCAGCGCCCTGGGAGAGGGTACGCAGTATTTT. This sequence encodes CSALGEGTQYF. This chain links TRBV29-1 with TRBJ2-3; TRBD2 is a possible D gene (5 bases). The CDR3 runs 11 residues. The germline gives CDR1 SQVTM, CDR2 ANQGSEA. Trimming took 7 bases from V and 8 from J, leaving 13 bases between them.